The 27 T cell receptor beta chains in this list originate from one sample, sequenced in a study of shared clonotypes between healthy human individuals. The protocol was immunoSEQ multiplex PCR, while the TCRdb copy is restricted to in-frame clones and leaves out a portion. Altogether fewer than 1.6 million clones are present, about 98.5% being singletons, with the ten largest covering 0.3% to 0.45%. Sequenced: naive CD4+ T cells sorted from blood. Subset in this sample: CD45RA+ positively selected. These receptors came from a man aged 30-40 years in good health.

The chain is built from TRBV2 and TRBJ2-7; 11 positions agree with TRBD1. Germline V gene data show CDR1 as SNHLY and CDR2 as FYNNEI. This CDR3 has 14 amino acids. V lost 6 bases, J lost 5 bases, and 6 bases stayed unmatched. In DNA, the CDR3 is TGTGCCAGCAGCCTTAGGACAGGGGGCGACGAGCAGTACTTC. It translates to CASSLRTGGDEQYF.

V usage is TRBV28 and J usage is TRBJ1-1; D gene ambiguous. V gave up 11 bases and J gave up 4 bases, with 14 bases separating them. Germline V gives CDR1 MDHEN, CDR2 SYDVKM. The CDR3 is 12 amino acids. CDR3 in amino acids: CAVTGVATEAFF. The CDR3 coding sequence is TGTGCCGTGACGGGTGTGGCCACTGAAGCTTTCTTT.

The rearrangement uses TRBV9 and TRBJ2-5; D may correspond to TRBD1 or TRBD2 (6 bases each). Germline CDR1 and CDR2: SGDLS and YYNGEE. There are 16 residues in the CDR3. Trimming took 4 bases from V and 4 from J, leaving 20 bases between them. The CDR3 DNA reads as TGTGCCAGCAGCCTCGGTTGGGGGGCGGGACGAGAGACCCAGTACTTC. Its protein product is CASSLGWGAGRETQYF.

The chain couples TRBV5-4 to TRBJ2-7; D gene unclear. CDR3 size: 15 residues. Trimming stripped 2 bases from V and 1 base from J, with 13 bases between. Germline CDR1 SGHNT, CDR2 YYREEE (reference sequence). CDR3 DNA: TGTGCCAGCAGCTTCGGACGATCCCCATCCTACGAGCAGTACTTC. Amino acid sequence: CASSFGRSPSYEQYF.

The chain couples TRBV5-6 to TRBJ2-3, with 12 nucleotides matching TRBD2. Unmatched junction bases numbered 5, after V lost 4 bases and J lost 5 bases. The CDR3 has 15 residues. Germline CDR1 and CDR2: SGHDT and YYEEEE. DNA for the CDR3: TGTGCCAGCAGCCTAGCGGGAGGGCCAAAAGATACGCAGTATTTT. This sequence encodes CASSLAGGPKDTQYF.

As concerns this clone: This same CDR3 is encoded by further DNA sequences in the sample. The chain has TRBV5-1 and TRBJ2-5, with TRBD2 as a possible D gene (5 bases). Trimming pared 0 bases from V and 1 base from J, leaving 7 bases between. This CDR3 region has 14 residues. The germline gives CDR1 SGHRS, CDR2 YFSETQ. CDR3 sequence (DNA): TGCGCCAGCAGCTTGGGACTAATCCAAGAGACCCAGTACTTC. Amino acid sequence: CASSLGLIQETQYF.

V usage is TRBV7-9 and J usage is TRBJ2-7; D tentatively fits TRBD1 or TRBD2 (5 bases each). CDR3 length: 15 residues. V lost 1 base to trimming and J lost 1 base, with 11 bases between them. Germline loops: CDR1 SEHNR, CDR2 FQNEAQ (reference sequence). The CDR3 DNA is TGTGCCAGCAGCTTAGATAGGGGAGAATCCTACGAGCAGTACTTC. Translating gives CASSLDRGESYEQYF.

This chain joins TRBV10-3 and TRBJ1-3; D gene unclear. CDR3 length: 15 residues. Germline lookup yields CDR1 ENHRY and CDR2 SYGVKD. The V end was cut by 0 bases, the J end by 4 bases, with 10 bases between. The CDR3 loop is CAISESRSNGNTIYF. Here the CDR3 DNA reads TGTGCCATCAGTGAGTCGAGAAGTAACGGAAACACCATATATTTT.

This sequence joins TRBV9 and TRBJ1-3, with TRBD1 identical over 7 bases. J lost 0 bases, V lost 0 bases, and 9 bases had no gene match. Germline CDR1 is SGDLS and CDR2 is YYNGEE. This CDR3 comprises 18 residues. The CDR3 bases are TGTGCCAGCAGCGTAGTAGGAGGACAGGCGAGCTCTGGAAACACCATATATTTT. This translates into CASSVVGGQASSGNTIYF.

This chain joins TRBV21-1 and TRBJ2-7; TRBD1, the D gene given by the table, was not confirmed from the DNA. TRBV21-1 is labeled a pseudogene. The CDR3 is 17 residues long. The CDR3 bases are TGTGCCAGCAGCAAAGGGGGAAGACAGGAGGTCGCCTACGAGCAGTACTTC. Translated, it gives CASSKGGRQEVAYEQYF.

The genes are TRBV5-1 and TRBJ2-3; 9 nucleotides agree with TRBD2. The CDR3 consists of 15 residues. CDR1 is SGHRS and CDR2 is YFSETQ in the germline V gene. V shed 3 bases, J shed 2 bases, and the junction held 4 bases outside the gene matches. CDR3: CASSSGTSYTDTQYF. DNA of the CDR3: TGCGCCAGCAGCTCCGGGACTAGCTACACAGATACGCAGTATTTT.

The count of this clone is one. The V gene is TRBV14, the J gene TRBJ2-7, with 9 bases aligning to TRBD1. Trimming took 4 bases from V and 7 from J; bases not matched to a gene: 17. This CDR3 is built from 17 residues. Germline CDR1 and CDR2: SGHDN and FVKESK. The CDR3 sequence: CASSLRFPGQGRGEQYF. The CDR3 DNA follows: TGTGCCAGCAGCCTGCGGTTCCCGGGACAGGGAAGGGGTGAGCAGTACTTC.

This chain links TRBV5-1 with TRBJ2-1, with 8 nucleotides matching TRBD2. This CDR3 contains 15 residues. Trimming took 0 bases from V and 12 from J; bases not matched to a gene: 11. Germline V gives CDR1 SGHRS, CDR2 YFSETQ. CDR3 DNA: TGCGCCAGCAGCTTGGCCATGGCATTGGCGGGAGGGCAGTTCTTC. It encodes CASSLAMALAGGQFF.

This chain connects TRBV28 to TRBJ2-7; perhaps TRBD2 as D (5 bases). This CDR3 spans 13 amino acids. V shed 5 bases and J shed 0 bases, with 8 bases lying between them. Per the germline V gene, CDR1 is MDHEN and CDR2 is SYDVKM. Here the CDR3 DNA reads TGTGCCAGCAGTGCGGACTTCTCCTACGAGCAGTACTTC. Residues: CASSADFSYEQYF.

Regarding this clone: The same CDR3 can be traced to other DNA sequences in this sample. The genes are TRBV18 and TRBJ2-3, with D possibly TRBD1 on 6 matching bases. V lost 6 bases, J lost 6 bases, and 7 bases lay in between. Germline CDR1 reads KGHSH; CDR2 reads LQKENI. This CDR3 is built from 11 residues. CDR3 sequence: CASSQGDTQYF. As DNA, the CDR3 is TGTGCCAGCTCGCAGGGGGATACGCAGTATTTT.

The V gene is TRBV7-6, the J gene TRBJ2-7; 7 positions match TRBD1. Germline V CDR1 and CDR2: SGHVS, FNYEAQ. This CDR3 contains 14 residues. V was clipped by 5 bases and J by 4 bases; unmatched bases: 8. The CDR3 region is CASSVGATGYEQYF. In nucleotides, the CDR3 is TGTGCCAGCAGCGTAGGCGCGACAGGGTACGAGCAGTACTTC.

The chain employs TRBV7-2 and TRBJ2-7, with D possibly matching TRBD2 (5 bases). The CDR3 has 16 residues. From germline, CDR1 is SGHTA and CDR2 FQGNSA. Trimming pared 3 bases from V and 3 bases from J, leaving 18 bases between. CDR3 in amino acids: CASSFYSGAEIYEQYF. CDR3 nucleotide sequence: TGTGCCAGCAGCTTTTACAGCGGAGCGGAAATCTACGAGCAGTACTTC.

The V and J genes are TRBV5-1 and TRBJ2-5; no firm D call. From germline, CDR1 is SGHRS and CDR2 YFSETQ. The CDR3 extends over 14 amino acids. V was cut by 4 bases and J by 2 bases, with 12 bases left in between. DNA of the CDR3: TGCGCCAGCAGCACTCGCACCACACAAGAGACCCAGTACTTC. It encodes CASSTRTTQETQYF.

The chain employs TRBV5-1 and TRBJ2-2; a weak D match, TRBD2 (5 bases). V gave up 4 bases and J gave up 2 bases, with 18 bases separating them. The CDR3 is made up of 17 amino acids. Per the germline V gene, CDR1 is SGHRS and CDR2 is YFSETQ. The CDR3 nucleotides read TGCGCCAGCAGCACAACCTGGGGTAGCGCAAACACCGGGGAGCTGTTTTTT. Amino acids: CASSTTWGSANTGELFF. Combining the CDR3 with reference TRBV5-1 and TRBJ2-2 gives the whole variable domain KAGVTQTPRYLIKTRGQQVTLSCSPISGHRSVSWYQQTPGQGLQFLFEYFSETQRNKGNFPGRFSGRQFSNSRSEMNVSTLELGDSALYLCASSTTWGSANTGELFFGEGSRLTVL.

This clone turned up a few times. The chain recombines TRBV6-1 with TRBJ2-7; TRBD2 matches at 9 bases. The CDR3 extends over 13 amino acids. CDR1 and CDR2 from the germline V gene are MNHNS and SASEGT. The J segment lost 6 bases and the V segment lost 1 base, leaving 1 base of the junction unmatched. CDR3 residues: CASSEEAGGEQYF. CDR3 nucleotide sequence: TGTGCCAGCAGTGAAGAAGCGGGAGGCGAGCAGTACTTC.

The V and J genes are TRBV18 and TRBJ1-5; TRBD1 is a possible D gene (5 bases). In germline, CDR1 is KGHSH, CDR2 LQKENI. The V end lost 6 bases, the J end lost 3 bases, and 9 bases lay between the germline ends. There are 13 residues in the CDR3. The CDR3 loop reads CASSGGVNQPQHF. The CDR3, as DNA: TGTGCCAGCTCTGGGGGTGTCAATCAGCCCCAGCATTTT. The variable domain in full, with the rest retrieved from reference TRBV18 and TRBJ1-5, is NAGVMQNPRHLVRRRGQEARLRCSPMKGHSHVYWYRQLPEEGLKFMVYLQKENIIDESGMPKERFSAEFPKEGPSILRIQQVVRGDSAAYFCASSGGVNQPQHFGDGTRLSIL.

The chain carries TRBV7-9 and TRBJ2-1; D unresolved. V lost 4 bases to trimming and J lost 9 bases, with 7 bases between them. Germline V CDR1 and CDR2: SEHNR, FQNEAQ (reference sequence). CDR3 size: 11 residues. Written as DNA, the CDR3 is TGTGCCAGCAGCTCCCTTGGTGAGCAGTTCTTC. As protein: CASSSLGEQFF.

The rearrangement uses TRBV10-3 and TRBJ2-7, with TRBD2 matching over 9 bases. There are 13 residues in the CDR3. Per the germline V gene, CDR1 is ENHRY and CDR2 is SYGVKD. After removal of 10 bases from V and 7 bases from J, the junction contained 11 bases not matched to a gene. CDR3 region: CATTLAGAGEQYF. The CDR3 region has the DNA TGTGCCACCACGTTAGCGGGAGCGGGAGAGCAGTACTTC.

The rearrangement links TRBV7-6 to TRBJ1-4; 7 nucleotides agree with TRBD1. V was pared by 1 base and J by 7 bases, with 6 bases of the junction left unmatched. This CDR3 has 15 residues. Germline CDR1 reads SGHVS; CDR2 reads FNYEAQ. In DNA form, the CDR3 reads TGTGCCAGCAGCTTAGGACAGGGACGGGGTGAAAAACTGTTTTTT. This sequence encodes CASSLGQGRGEKLFF.

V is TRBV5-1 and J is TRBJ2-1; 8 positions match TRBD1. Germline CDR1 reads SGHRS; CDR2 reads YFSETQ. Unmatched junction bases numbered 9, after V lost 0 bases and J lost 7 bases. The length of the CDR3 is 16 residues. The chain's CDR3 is CASSLVSGQGANEQFF. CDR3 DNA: TGCGCCAGCAGCTTGGTGTCCGGACAGGGAGCGAATGAGCAGTTCTTC.

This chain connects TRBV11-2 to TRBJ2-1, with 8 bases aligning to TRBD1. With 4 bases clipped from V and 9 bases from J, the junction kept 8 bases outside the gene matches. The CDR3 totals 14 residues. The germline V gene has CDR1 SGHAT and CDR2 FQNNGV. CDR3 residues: CASSYRQGFGEQFF. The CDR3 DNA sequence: TGTGCCAGCAGCTACCGACAGGGGTTTGGTGAGCAGTTCTTC.

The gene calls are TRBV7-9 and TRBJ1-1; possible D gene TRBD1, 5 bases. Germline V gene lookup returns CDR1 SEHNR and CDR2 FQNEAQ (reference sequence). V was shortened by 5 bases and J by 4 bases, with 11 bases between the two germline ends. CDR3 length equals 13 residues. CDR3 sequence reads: CASSRGEFTEAFF. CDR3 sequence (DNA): TGTGCCAGCAGCAGAGGGGAATTCACTGAAGCTTTCTTT.